Below are 5 T cell receptor beta chains sequenced from a single sample in a study of T cells in Graves' hyperthyroidism and ophthalmopathy. TCR beta CDR3 regions were amplified from RNA transcripts. HTBI primers were the set used in a first-round RT-PCR of the TCR CDR3. In TCRdb, the multiplex PCR reads were re-called with MiXCR into one record per CDR3 protein. The sample records a few hundred thousand distinct CDR3 sequences, approximately 14% being singletons. The sequencing sample was made of blood. Every receptor here comes from a woman under 30 with Graves' hyperthyroidism.

The sample holds many counts of this clonotype. The chain couples TRBV12-3 or TRBV12-4 to TRBJ1-2, with a tentative D call TRBD1 (5 bases). The CDR3 runs 14 residues. V dropped 3 bases and J dropped 2 bases, with 10 bases sitting between them. Here the CDR3 DNA reads TGTGCCAGCAGTTTCGCAGGGACGAACTATGGCTACACCTTC. It translates to CASSFAGTNYGYTF.

This clonotype appeared many times. This chain links TRBV20-1 with TRBJ2-3, with D perhaps matching TRBD1 (5 bases). The V and J ends lost 2 bases and 4 bases respectively, with 13 bases between them. This CDR3 is 14 amino acids long. Germline-derived CDR1 and CDR2 are DFQATT and SNEGSKA (reference sequence). The CDR3: CSARNTYRSDTQYF. The DNA of the CDR3 is TGCAGTGCTAGAAACACCTACAGGTCAGATACGCAGTATTTT.

V usage is TRBV30 and J usage is TRBJ2-3, with a tentative D call TRBD2 (5 bases). This CDR3 region has 13 residues. Germline values: CDR1 GTSNPN, CDR2 SVGIG (reference sequence). V lost 2 bases and J 1 base, leaving 7 bases between the germline ends. Here the CDR3 DNA reads TGTGCCTGGAGTATCGGGGGCACAGATACGCAGTATTTT. This sequence encodes CAWSIGGTDTQYF.

The gene calls are TRBV2 and TRBJ2-2; D possibly corresponds to TRBD1 (6 bases). Germline V gives CDR1 SNHLY, CDR2 FYNNEI. This CDR3 comprises 15 residues. V dropped 6 bases and J dropped 2 bases, with 13 bases sitting between them. CDR3 bases: TGTGCCAGCAGAAGATCACAGGGAAACACCGGGGAGCTGTTTTTT. Encoded protein: CASRRSQGNTGELFF. The whole variable domain, filled in from reference TRBV2 and TRBJ2-2, reads EPEVTQTPSHQVTQMGQEVILRCVPISNHLYFYWYRQILGQKVEFLVSFYNNEISEKSEIFDDQFSVERPDGSNFTLKIRSTKLEDSAMYFCASRRSQGNTGELFFGEGSRLTVL.

The rearrangement uses TRBV28 and TRBJ2-5; 11 bases match TRBD2. The J segment lost 4 bases and the V segment lost 7 bases, leaving 2 bases of the junction unmatched. CDR3 length equals 13 residues. CDR1 is MDHEN and CDR2 is SYDVKM in the germline V gene. CDR3 bases: TGTGCCAGCATGCTAGCGGGAGGAGAGACCCAGTACTTC. Translated: CASMLAGGETQYF.